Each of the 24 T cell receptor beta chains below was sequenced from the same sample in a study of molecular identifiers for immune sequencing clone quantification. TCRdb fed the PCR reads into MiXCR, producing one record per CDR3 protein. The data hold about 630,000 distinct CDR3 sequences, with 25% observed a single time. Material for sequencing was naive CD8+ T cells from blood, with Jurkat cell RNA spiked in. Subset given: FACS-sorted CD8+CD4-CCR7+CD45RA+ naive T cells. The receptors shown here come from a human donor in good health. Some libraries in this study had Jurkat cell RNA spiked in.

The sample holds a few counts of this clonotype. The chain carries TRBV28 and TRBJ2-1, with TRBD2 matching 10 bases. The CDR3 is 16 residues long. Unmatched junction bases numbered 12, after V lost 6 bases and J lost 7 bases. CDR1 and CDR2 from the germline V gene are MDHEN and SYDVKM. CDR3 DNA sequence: TGTGCCAGCAGACCGAACCTAGCGGGAGTTGCGAATGAGCAGTTCTTC. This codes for CASRPNLAGVANEQFF. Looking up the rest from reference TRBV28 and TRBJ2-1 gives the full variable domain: DVKVTQSSRYLVKRTGEKVFLECVQDMDHENMFWYRQDPGLGLRLIYFSYDVKMKEKGDIPEGYSVSREKKERFSLILESASTNQTSMYLCASRPNLAGVANEQFFGPGTRLTVL.

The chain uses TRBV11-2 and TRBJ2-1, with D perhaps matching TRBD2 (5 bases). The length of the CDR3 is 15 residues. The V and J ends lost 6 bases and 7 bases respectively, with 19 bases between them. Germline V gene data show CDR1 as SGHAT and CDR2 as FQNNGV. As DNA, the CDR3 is TGTGCCAGCAGTTCTACTAGAGAAAGGCAGAATGAGCAGTTCTTC. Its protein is CASSSTRERQNEQFF. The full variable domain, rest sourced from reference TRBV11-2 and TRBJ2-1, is EAGVAQSPRYKIIEKRQSVAFWCNPISGHATLYWYQQILGQGPKLLIQFQNNGVVDDSQLPKDRFSAERLKGVDSTLKIQPAKLEDSAVYLCASSSTRERQNEQFFGPGTRLTVL.

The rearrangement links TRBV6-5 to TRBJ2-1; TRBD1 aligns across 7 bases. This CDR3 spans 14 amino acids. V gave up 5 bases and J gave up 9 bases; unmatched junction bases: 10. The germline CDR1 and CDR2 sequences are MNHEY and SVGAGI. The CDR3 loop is CASSDPRTGGEQFF. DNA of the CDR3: TGTGCCAGCAGTGACCCTCGGACAGGCGGTGAGCAGTTCTTC.

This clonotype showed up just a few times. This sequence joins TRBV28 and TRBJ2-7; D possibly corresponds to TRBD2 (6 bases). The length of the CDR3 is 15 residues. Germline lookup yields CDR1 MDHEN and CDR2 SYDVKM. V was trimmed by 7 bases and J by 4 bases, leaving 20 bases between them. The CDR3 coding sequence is TGTGCCAGCACTCTAGGAGGACTACCGTCTTACGAGCAGTACTTC. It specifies CASTLGGLPSYEQYF.

CDR3 coding DNA: TGTGCCAGCAGTTACTCGATAGATCACTACTACGAGCAGTACTTC. Its protein product is CASSYSIDHYYEQYF. The rearrangement links TRBV6-5 to TRBJ2-7; D gene uncertain. The CDR3 sequence is 15 residues long. Germline V gives CDR1 MNHEY, CDR2 SVGAGI. V lost 0 bases and J 3 bases, leaving 12 bases between the germline ends.

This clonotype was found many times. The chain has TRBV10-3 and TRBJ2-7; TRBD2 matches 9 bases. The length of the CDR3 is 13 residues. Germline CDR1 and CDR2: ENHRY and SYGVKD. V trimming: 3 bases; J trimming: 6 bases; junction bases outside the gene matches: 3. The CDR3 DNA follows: TGTGCCATCAGTGAAGGGACTAGCACCGAGCAGTACTTC. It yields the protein CAISEGTSTEQYF.

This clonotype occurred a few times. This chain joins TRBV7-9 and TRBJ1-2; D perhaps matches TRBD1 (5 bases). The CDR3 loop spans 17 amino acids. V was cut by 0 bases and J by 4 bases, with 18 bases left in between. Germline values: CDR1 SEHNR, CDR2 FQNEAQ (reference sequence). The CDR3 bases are TGTGCCAGCAGCTTAGCCGGACGGACACGACCCTTCTATGGCTACACCTTC. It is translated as CASSLAGRTRPFYGYTF. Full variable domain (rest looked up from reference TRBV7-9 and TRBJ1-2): DTGVSQNPRHKITKRGQNVTFRCDPISEHNRLYWYRQTLGQGPEFLTYFQNEAQLEKSRLLSDRFSAERPKGSFSTLEIQRTEQGDSAMYLCASSLAGRTRPFYGYTFGSGTRLTVV.

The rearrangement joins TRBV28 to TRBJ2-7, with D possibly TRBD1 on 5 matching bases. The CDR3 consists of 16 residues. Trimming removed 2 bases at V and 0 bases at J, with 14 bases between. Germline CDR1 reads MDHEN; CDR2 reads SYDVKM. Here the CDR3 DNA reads TGTGCCAGCAGTTTAAAGTGGGCCAGGGACTCCTACGAGCAGTACTTC. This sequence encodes CASSLKWARDSYEQYF. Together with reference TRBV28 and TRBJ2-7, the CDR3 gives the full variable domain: DVKVTQSSRYLVKRTGEKVFLECVQDMDHENMFWYRQDPGLGLRLIYFSYDVKMKEKGDIPEGYSVSREKKERFSLILESASTNQTSMYLCASSLKWARDSYEQYFGPGTRLTVT.

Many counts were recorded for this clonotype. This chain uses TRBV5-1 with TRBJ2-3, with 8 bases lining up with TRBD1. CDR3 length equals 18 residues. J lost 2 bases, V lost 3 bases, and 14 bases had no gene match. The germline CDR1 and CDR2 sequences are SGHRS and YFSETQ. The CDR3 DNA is TGCGCCAGCAGCTACTACCCCGGGACAGGCCAAAACACAGATACGCAGTATTTT. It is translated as CASSYYPGTGQNTDTQYF.

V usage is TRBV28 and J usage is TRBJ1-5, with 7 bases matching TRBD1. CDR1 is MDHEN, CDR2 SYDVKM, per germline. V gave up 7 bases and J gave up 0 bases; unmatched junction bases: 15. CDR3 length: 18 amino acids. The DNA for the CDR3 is TGTGCCAGCACCCCGATGGCAGGGGGTGCATATAGCAATCAGCCCCAGCATTTT. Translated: CASTPMAGGAYSNQPQHF.

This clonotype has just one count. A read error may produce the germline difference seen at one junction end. DNA of the CDR3: TGCGCCAGCAGCCTAAACCGGACAGGGCTCGAGACCCAGCACTTC. Its translation: CASSLNRTGLETQHF. The J gene is TRBJ2-5, the V gene TRBV23-1; the match to TRBD1 covers 8 bases. TRBV23-1 is designated an ORF whose function remains uncertain. CDR3 length equals 15 residues.

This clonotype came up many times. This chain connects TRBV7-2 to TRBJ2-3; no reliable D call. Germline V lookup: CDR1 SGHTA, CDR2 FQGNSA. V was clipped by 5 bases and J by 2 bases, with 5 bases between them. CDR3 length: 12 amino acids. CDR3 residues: CASSTHTDTQYF. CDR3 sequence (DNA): TGTGCCAGCAGCACCCACACAGATACGCAGTATTTT.

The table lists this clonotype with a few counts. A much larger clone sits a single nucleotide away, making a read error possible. The CDR3 DNA sequence: TGCGGCGCCCTGGACAGGTTGAACACTGAAGCTTTCTTT. Amino acid sequence: CGALDRLNTEAFF. The V and J genes are TRBV29-1 and TRBJ1-1; 7 positions agree with TRBD1. Germline V gene lookup returns CDR1 SQVTM and CDR2 ANQGSEA. The CDR3 has 13 amino acids.

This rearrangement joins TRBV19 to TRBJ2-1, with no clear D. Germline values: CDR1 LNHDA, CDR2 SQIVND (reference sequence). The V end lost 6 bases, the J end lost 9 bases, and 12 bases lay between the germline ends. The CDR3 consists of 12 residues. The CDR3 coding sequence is TGTGCCAGTAGGACGGGTATCGGTGAGCAGTTCTTC. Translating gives CASRTGIGEQFF.

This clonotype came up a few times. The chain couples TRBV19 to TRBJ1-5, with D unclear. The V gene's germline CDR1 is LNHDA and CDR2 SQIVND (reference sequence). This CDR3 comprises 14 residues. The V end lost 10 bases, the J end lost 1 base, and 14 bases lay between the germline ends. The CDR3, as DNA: TGTGCCACCCGATCCGGGTTAAGCAATCAGCCCCAGCATTTT. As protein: CATRSGLSNQPQHF.

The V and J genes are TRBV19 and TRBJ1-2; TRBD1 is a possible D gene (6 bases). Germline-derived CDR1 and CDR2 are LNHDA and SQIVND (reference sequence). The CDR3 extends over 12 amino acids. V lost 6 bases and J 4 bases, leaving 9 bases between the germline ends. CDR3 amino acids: CASSADSYGYTF. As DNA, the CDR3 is TGTGCCAGTAGCGCGGACAGCTATGGCTACACCTTC.

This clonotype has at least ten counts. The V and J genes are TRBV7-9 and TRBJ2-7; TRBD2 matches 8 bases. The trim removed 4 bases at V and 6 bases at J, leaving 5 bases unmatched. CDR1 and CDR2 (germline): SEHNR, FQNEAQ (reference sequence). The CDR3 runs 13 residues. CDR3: CASSSGLAGEQYF. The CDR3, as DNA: TGTGCCAGCAGCTCCGGACTAGCTGGCGAGCAGTACTTC.

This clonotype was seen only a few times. CDR3 sequence (DNA): TGTGCCAGCAGCCCCCCCTGGGTGATTGAAAACACCATATATTTT. This translates into CASSPPWVIENTIYF. V usage is TRBV7-9 and J usage is TRBJ1-3; D remains ambiguous. The CDR3 covers 15 residues. Germline V gene data show CDR1 as SEHNR and CDR2 as FQNEAQ (reference sequence). V was cut by 5 bases and J by 6 bases, with 17 bases left in between. Combining the CDR3 with reference TRBV7-9 and TRBJ1-3 gives the whole variable domain DTGVSQNPRHKITKRGQNVTFRCDPISEHNRLYWYRQTLGQGPEFLTYFQNEAQLEKSRLLSDRFSAERPKGSFSTLEIQRTEQGDSAMYLCASSPPWVIENTIYFGEGSWLTVV.

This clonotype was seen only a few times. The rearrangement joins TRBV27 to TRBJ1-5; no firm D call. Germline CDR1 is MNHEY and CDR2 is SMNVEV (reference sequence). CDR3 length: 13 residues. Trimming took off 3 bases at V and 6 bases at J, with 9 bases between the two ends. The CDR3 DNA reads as TGTGCCAGCAGTTTTGGGATTGGTCAGCCCCAGCATTTT. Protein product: CASSFGIGQPQHF.

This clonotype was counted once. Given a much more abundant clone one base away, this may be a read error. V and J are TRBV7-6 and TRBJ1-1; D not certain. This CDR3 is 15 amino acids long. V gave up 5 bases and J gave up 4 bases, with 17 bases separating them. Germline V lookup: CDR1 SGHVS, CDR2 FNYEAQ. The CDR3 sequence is CASSPVEPPATEAFF. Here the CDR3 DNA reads TGTGCCAGCAGCCCGGTTGAGCCTCCTGCCACTGAAGCTTTCTTT.

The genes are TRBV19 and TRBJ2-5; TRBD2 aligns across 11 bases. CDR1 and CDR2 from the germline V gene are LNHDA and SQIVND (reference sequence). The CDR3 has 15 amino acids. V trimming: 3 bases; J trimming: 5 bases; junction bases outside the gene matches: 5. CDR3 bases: TGTGCCAGTAGTATTAGCGGGGGGGCTGGGGAGACCCAGTACTTC. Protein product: CASSISGGAGETQYF.

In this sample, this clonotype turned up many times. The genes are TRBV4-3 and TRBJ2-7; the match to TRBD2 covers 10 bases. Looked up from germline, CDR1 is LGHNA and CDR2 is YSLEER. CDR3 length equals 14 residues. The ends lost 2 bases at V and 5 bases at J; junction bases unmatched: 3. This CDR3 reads CASSQQGLAHEQYF. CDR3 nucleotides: TGCGCCAGCAGCCAACAGGGACTAGCGCACGAGCAGTACTTC.

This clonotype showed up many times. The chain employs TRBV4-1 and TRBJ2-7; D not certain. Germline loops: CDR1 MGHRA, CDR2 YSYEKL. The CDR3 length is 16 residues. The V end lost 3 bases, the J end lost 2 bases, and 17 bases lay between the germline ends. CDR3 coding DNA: TGCGCCAGCAGCCAGGAAGACATCCTTGCCCCCTACGAGCAGTACTTC. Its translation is CASSQEDILAPYEQYF.

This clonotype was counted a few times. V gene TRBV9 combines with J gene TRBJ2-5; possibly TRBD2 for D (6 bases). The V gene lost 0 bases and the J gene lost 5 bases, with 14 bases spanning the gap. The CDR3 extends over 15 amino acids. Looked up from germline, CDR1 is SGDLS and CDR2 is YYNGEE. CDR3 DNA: TGTGCCAGCAGCGTAGCGGGGACGGCGGGGGAGACCCAGTACTTC. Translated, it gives CASSVAGTAGETQYF. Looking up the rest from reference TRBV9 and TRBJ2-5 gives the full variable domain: DSGVTQTPKHLITATGQRVTLRCSPRSGDLSVYWYQQSLDQGLQFLIQYYNGEERAKGNILERFSAQQFPDLHSELNLSSLELGDSALYFCASSVAGTAGETQYFGPGTRLLVL.